The 26 T cell receptor beta chains below were found in one sample sequenced in a study of identical twins. TCRdb reanalysed the 5' RACE reads using MiXCR and keeps one entry per CDR3 protein. The table records around 340,000 distinct CDR3 sequences, about 10% of them present only once. Sequenced input: naive T cells sorted from blood. These receptors originate from a woman aged 45-60 years in good health.

This clonotype was seen a handful of times. This sequence joins TRBV14 and TRBJ2-1; 9 nucleotides match TRBD2. V shed 1 base and J 8 bases; nucleotides not matched to a gene: 3. CDR1 is SGHDN, CDR2 FVKESK, per germline. The CDR3 contains 14 residues. Here the CDR3 DNA reads TGTGCCAGCAGCCAAGTGGCGGGAGGGTATGAGCAGTTCTTC. It yields the protein CASSQVAGGYEQFF.

In this sample, this clonotype turned up many times. The rearrangement uses TRBV25-1 and TRBJ2-1, with D unresolved. From germline, CDR1 is MGHDK and CDR2 SYGVNS. V gave up 2 bases and J gave up 4 bases, with 15 bases separating them. The CDR3 has 16 residues. The CDR3 sequence: CASSETSLGLYNEQFF. CDR3 nucleotides: TGTGCCAGCAGTGAAACGAGTCTAGGCCTTTACAATGAGCAGTTCTTC.

This clonotype was counted a few times. This sequence joins TRBV10-1 and TRBJ2-5; 8 bases fit TRBD2. Germline trimming cut 0 bases from V and 3 bases from J; bases unmatched to any gene: 0. The length of the CDR3 is 14 residues. Germline-derived CDR1 and CDR2 are WNHNN and SYGVQD (reference sequence). CDR3 DNA: TGCGCCAGCAGTGAGTCCGGGGGGGAAGAGACCCAGTACTTC. Translation: CASSESGGEETQYF.

This clonotype appeared many times. J is TRBJ1-2 and V is TRBV13; tentative D call: TRBD1 (5 bases). Germline values: CDR1 PRHDT, CDR2 FYEKMQ (reference sequence). V shed 7 bases and J shed 11 bases, with 23 bases lying between them. The CDR3 totals 14 residues. The CDR3 DNA is TGTGCCAGCACCCCCCCTAGGAGGGGCGCGGGTTACACCTTC. This encodes CASTPPRRGAGYTF. Complete variable domain (other parts from reference TRBV13 and TRBJ1-2): AAGVIQSPRHLIKEKRETATLKCYPIPRHDTVYWYQQGPGQDPQFLISFYEKMQSDKGSIPDRFSAQQFSDYHSELNMSSLELGDSALYFCASTPPRRGAGYTFGSGTRLTVV.

This clonotype was seen only a few times. The chain joins TRBV6-1 to TRBJ2-7, with a tentative D call TRBD1 (6 bases). CDR1 and CDR2 from the germline V gene are MNHNS and SASEGT. The CDR3 has 15 amino acids. Between the trimmed V and J ends, which lost 1 base and 2 bases, there was a span of 12 bases. The CDR3 sequence is CASSEGWTATYEQYV. CDR3 coding DNA: TGTGCCAGCAGTGAAGGTTGGACAGCCACCTACGAGCAGTACGTC.

This sequence joins TRBV6-2 or TRBV6-3 and TRBJ2-3, with 9 bases that match TRBD2. There are 14 residues in the CDR3. Germline values: CDR1 MNHEY, CDR2 SVGEGT. Trimming at V came to 8 bases and at J to 4 bases, leaving 7 bases not matched to a gene. CDR3 protein: CASQIAGVADTQYF. The CDR3 DNA follows: TGTGCCAGCCAGATAGCGGGAGTGGCAGATACGCAGTATTTT.

This clonotype was detected only once. The chain couples TRBV24-1 to TRBJ2-3, with TRBD2 matching 7 bases. This CDR3 is 15 amino acids long. V gave up 3 bases and J gave up 4 bases; unmatched junction bases: 6. Germline CDR1 reads KGHDR; CDR2 reads SFDVKD. For the CDR3, the DNA is TGTGCCACCAGTGATGCGCGGGAGAGGCCAGATACGCAGTATTTT. It translates to CATSDARERPDTQYF.

The gene calls are TRBV20-1 and TRBJ1-6; D remains unclear. The CDR3 spans 14 residues. The V end was cut by 0 bases, the J end by 6 bases, with 9 bases between. From germline, CDR1 is DFQATT and CDR2 SNEGSKA (reference sequence). The CDR3 DNA follows: TGCAGTGCTAGAGAGGGCAGTGGTAATTCACCCCTCCACTTT. It yields the protein CSAREGSGNSPLHF.

In this sample, this clonotype turned up a few times. CDR3 in amino acids: CASSLLGLYNEQFF. The CDR3 DNA sequence: TGCGCCAGCAGCTTACTAGGACTGTACAATGAGCAGTTCTTC. This chain joins TRBV5-1 and TRBJ2-1, with D maybe TRBD2 (5 bases). The CDR3 loop spans 14 amino acids. Germline lookup yields CDR1 SGHRS and CDR2 YFSETQ. V lost 2 bases to trimming and J lost 4 bases, with 10 bases between them.

The chain employs TRBV29-1 and TRBJ2-2; the D is unclear. From germline, CDR1 is SQVTM and CDR2 ANQGSEA. V lost 4 bases to trimming and J lost 1 base, with 10 bases between them. CDR3 length: 14 amino acids. The CDR3 spells CSVASRRNTGELFF. CDR3 DNA sequence: TGCAGCGTTGCGAGCAGGAGGAACACCGGGGAGCTGTTTTTT.

This clonotype was seen a handful of times. V gene TRBV5-1 combines with J gene TRBJ2-5; D tentatively fits TRBD1 or TRBD2 (5 bases each). V lost 2 bases, J lost 1 base, and 15 bases lay in between. Germline-derived CDR1 and CDR2 are SGHRS and YFSETQ. The CDR3 covers 16 residues. This CDR3 is CASSFNPGPGQETQYF. CDR3 coding DNA: TGCGCCAGCAGCTTTAATCCGGGACCCGGCCAAGAGACCCAGTACTTC.

This clonotype was recorded a few times. The J gene is TRBJ2-3, the V gene TRBV6-1; possible D gene TRBD1, 7 bases. This CDR3 region has 15 residues. Germline V gene lookup returns CDR1 MNHNS and CDR2 SASEGT. Trimming shortened V by 6 bases and J by 2 bases, and 15 bases separated the two germline ends. This CDR3 is CASREGAHLTDTQYF. CDR3 DNA sequence: TGTGCCAGCAGGGAGGGGGCCCATCTCACAGATACGCAGTATTTT.

Only a few counts were recorded for this clonotype. The chain has TRBV12-3 or TRBV12-4 and TRBJ1-1, with D possibly being TRBD1 (5 bases). The CDR3 length is 15 residues. Trimming removed 5 bases at V and 1 base at J, with 14 bases between. Here the CDR3 reads CASSVSGQKNTEAFF. CDR3 DNA: TGTGCCAGCAGTGTCTCCGGACAAAAGAACACTGAAGCTTTCTTT.

This clonotype was counted a few times. The chain recombines TRBV25-1 with TRBJ2-7; D remains unclear. Germline values: CDR1 MGHDK, CDR2 SYGVNS. The CDR3 has 14 residues. V lost 4 bases and J 3 bases, leaving 13 bases between the germline ends. This CDR3 reads CASSGLDWNYEQYF. The DNA for the CDR3 is TGTGCCAGCAGTGGACTTGACTGGAACTACGAGCAGTACTTC.

This clonotype was recorded a few times. J is TRBJ2-7 and V is TRBV20-1; 10 positions agree with TRBD2. The ends lost 1 base at V and 3 bases at J; junction bases unmatched: 6. CDR3 length: 15 residues. CDR1 DFQATT and CDR2 SNEGSKA come from the germline V gene (reference sequence). CDR3 bases: TGCAGTGCTAGAGGAGGGACTAGCGAGAACTACGAGCAGTACTTC. Translated: CSARGGTSENYEQYF.

In its sample, this clonotype was seen many times. As the CDR3 is not closed by the conserved phenylalanine or tryptophan, this likely results from a read error. The chain uses TRBV5-1 and TRBJ2-1; D perhaps matches TRBD2 (6 bases). This CDR3 region has 15 residues. Trimming took 0 bases from V and 2 from J, leaving 9 bases between them. Germline V gene lookup returns CDR1 SGHRS and CDR2 YFSETQ. This CDR3 is CASSLGREAYNEQFL. DNA for the CDR3: TGCGCCAGCAGCTTGGGGAGGGAGGCCTACAATGAGCAGTTCTTG.

This clonotype showed up just a few times. The rearrangement links TRBV3-1 to TRBJ2-3, with TRBD2 matching over 10 bases. The CDR3 is made up of 15 amino acids. The trim removed 0 bases at V and 5 bases at J, leaving 2 bases unmatched. Germline CDR1 reads LGHDT; CDR2 reads YNNKEL (reference sequence). CDR3 sequence: CASSQDPSGRDTQYF. The CDR3 nucleotides read TGTGCCAGCAGCCAAGATCCTAGCGGGAGAGATACGCAGTATTTT.

The count of this clonotype is one. This chain links TRBV4-1 with TRBJ2-3; 8 bases are a match to TRBD2. Germline trimming cut 4 bases from V and 4 bases from J; bases unmatched to any gene: 7. CDR1 MGHRA and CDR2 YSYEKL come from the germline V gene. The CDR3 is made up of 15 amino acids. The CDR3 sequence: CASSRPGGGADTQYF. The CDR3 DNA reads TGCGCCAGCAGCCGCCCCGGGGGGGGGGCAGATACGCAGTATTTT.

The genes are TRBV9 and TRBJ2-1; TRBD2 is a possible D gene (5 bases). This CDR3 comprises 16 residues. Germline CDR1 and CDR2: SGDLS and YYNGEE. The V end was cut by 2 bases, the J end by 7 bases, with 19 bases between. CDR3 region: CASSVSDLMWENEQFF. In DNA form, the CDR3 reads TGTGCCAGCAGCGTTTCGGACTTGATGTGGGAAAATGAGCAGTTCTTC.

This clonotype was counted only a few times. The chain links TRBV29-1 to TRBJ1-1; TRBD1 matches at 7 bases. The CDR3 extends over 14 amino acids. V shed 5 bases, J shed 4 bases, and the junction held 10 bases outside the gene matches. Per the germline V gene, CDR1 is SQVTM and CDR2 is ANQGSEA. CDR3 sequence: CSVQNRGGVTEAFF. The CDR3 DNA reads TGCAGCGTTCAGAACAGGGGAGGGGTCACTGAAGCTTTCTTT.

The chain recombines TRBV29-1 with TRBJ2-5; 7 bases are a match to TRBD2. The CDR3 consists of 12 residues. Germline loops: CDR1 SQVTM, CDR2 ANQGSEA. V shed 6 bases, J shed 5 bases, and the junction held 6 bases outside the gene matches. In DNA, the CDR3 is TGCAGCGTAGTCAGGGAGGGGGAGACCCAGTACTTC. Translation gives CSVVREGETQYF.

The chain couples TRBV4-1 to TRBJ2-1, with 10 bases identical to TRBD1. Germline loops: CDR1 MGHRA, CDR2 YSYEKL. The length of the CDR3 is 21 residues. V trimming: 5 bases; J trimming: 3 bases; junction bases outside the gene matches: 22. The CDR3: CASSAMTGTGVGMRNYNEQFF. The CDR3 DNA follows: TGCGCCAGCAGCGCCATGACGGGGACAGGGGTCGGGATGAGGAACTACAATGAGCAGTTCTTC.

This clonotype was found many times. The J gene is TRBJ1-2, the V gene TRBV2; D ambiguous. The CDR3 covers 12 residues. CDR1 is SNHLY, CDR2 FYNNEI, per germline. The V and J ends lost 8 bases and 5 bases respectively, with 12 bases between them. CDR3 loop: CASSWGGYGYTF. The CDR3 DNA reads TGTGCCAGCTCCTGGGGTGGATATGGCTACACCTTC.

This clonotype was counted many times. The chain is built from TRBV25-1 and TRBJ1-1, with D possibly being TRBD1 (6 bases). The CDR3 has 13 amino acids. With 6 bases removed from V and 4 bases from J, the gap between germline ends came to 12 bases. Germline values: CDR1 MGHDK, CDR2 SYGVNS. CDR3: CASRTGTPTEAFF. The CDR3, as DNA: TGTGCCAGCAGAACCGGGACACCCACTGAAGCTTTCTTT.

The table lists this clonotype with a few counts. The rearrangement uses TRBV7-8 and TRBJ1-2; no reliable D call. Germline V gives CDR1 SGHVS, CDR2 FQNEAQ. The CDR3 is 13 residues long. The ends were cut back, 6 bases at V and 8 bases at J, with 16 bases in the middle. The CDR3 loop is CASSLTTDGGYTF. The CDR3 bases are TGTGCCAGCAGTTTAACGACTGATGGAGGCTACACCTTC.

This clonotype was detected only a few times. The chain carries TRBV4-2 and TRBJ2-5, with 8 bases identical to TRBD2. From germline, CDR1 is LGHNA and CDR2 YNFKEQ. V lost 1 base, J lost 1 base, and 5 bases stayed unmatched. The CDR3 runs 16 residues. The CDR3 nucleotides read TGTGCCAGCAGCCAAGTTTCTAGCGGGTTCCAAGAGACCCAGTACTTC. Translated: CASSQVSSGFQETQYF.